These 4 T cell receptor beta chains came from one sample sequenced in a study of brain metastases from non-small cell lung cancer. Using immunoSEQ multiplex PCR, the repertoire was profiled, and TCRdb retains in-frame clones only, with some absent. The table has roughly 3,600 clones, around 95% seen once. The source material was tumor-adjacent normal tissue. These receptors all stem from a donor older than 35 with non-small cell lung cancer.

The chain employs TRBV7-2 and TRBJ2-7; tentatively, D is TRBD2 (7 bases). Germline CDR1 reads SGHTA; CDR2 reads FQGNSA. V gave up 6 bases and J gave up 4 bases, with 19 bases separating them. The CDR3 extends over 15 amino acids. The CDR3 nucleotides read TGTGCCAGCAGTCTTACAGGGAGGGGCATTTACGAGCAGTACTTC. This sequence encodes CASSLTGRGIYEQYF. The full variable domain, completed using reference TRBV7-2 and TRBJ2-7, is GAGVSQSPSNKVTEKGKDVELRCDPISGHTALYWYRQSLGQGLEFLIYFQGNSAPDKSGLPSDRFSAERTGGSVSTLTIQRTQQEDSAVYLCASSLTGRGIYEQYFGPGTRLTVT.

This sequence joins TRBV7-2 and TRBJ2-4; D could derive from TRBD1 or TRBD2 (5 bases each). The CDR3 covers 13 residues. Germline V gene data show CDR1 as SGHTA and CDR2 as FQGNSA. V was trimmed by 0 bases and J by 5 bases, leaving 5 bases between them. The CDR3 DNA reads as TGTGCCAGCAGCTTAGCGGGGGAAAACATTCAGTACTTC. This gives the protein CASSLAGENIQYF.

CDR3: CASSPGGTSRAEQFF. The CDR3 DNA follows: TGTGCCAGCAGCCCCGGGGGGACTAGTAGGGCTGAGCAGTTCTTC. The rearrangement uses TRBV9 and TRBJ2-1, with TRBD2 matching 8 bases. The V gene's germline CDR1 is SGDLS and CDR2 YYNGEE. This CDR3 has 15 amino acids. After removal of 4 bases from V and 9 bases from J, the junction contained 12 bases not matched to a gene.

A word on this clone: The junction shows a germline mismatch at one end, possibly a read error. CDR3 sequence (DNA): TGTGCCACCAGCAGGTATGATGGGGTCCCCGGCTTC. Encoded protein: CATSRYDGVPGF. V and J are TRBV15 and TRBJ2-7, with D hard to call. The CDR3 loop spans 12 amino acids. Germline assignment: CDR1 LNHNV and CDR2 YYDKDF (reference sequence).